This T cell receptor (beta chain) came from a study of cytomegalovirus exposure and HLA in healthy donors. Study-level background: The Caucasian-associated ancestry cluster contained about 80% of the approximately 430 genotyped donors. Study results and caveats: Around 160 TCR beta chains were listed as cytomegalovirus-associated.

Regarding this clone: Its specificity is unknown. In the same sample, other DNA sequences code for this CDR3.

Per germline, CDR1 MGHDK and CDR2 SYGVNS. The CDR3 sequence is 13 residues long. V was clipped by 6 bases and J by 7 bases; unmatched bases: 9. The PCR was carried out with 60 Vbeta primers and 13 Jbeta primers. The protocol was immunoSEQ multiplex PCR, while the TCRdb copy is restricted to in-frame clones and leaves out a portion. The data show around 120,000 clones, around 86% seen once. J is TRBJ2-7 and V is TRBV25-1, with TRBD1 identical over 7 bases. The sequenced sample was PBMCs. The TCR was taken from a woman under 40 in good health and CMV-seronegative. CDR3 in DNA: TGTGCCAGCAGCAAAGGACAGGCCCGGGAGCAGTACTTC. It specifies CASSKGQAREQYF.